This T cell receptor (beta chain) was retrieved from a study of blood T cells in healthy people across ages. Findings of the study overall: In long-lived donors, naive CD4+ cell counts and diversity exceeded those of aged donors.

In the case of this clonotype: What it recognizes is unknown.

The CDR3 length is 16 residues. The germline CDR1 and CDR2 sequences are MNHEY and SVGEGT. Deletions cut 5 bases from V and 0 bases from J, with 14 bases between. Combining a sample-barcoded 5' primer with a J-beta primer mix, a second PCR ran for roughly 7 to 12 cycles. All samples yielded 3 million or more CDR3-containing paired-end reads. MiXCR, run by TCRdb on the 5' RACE reads, gives a single entry per CDR3 protein. The sample carries around 2 million distinct CDR3 sequences, about two fifths recorded once. The sequenced sample consisted of blood. The J gene is TRBJ2-1, the V gene TRBV6-2 or TRBV6-3; D is unclear. This receptor was taken from a human donor in good health. In DNA, the CDR3 is TGTGCCAGCAGTCCCCGACTGGAAAGCTCCTACAATGAGCAGTTCTTC. Translated: CASSPRLESSYNEQFF.